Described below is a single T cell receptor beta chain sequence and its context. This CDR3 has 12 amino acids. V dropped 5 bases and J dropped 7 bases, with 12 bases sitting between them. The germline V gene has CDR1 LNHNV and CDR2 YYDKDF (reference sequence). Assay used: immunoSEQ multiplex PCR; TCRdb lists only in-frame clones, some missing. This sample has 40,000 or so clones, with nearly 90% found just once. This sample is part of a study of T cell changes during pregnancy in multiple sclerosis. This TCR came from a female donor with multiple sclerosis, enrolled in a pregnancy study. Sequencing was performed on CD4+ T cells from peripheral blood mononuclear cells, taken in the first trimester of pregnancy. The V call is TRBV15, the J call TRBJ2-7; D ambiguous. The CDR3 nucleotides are TGTGCCACCAGCTCCCCCATCGGGGAGCAGTACTTC. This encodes CATSSPIGEQYF.